This T cell receptor beta chain was found in a study of PD-L1 blockade in urothelial cancer. Indicated time point: peripheral blood 6 weeks after treatment start. The J segment lost 1 base and the V segment lost 7 bases, leaving 11 bases of the junction unmatched. The CDR3 runs to 16 residues. Germline CDR1 MDHEN, CDR2 SYDVKM. This table comes from immunoSEQ multiplex PCR, and its TCRdb copy is limited to in-frame clones, with some not included. The repertoire holds about 120,000 clones, roughly 82% seen once, with 2.4% in the top ten. The sequence was collected from a man aged 50-59 years with urothelial cancer. The sequenced sample was PBMCs, obtained around atezolizumab (anti-PD-L1) treatment. The rearrangement joins TRBV28 to TRBJ2-7; TRBD1 aligns across 9 bases. DNA for the CDR3: TGTGCCAGCACCAACACGGGGACAGGGCTTTCCTACGAGCAGTACTTC. This sequence encodes CASTNTGTGLSYEQYF.